The 26 T cell receptor beta chains below come from one sample, sequenced in a study of OX40 agonist ivuxolimab in advanced cancers. Clones were read by immunoSEQ multiplex PCR, and TCRdb kept only the in-frame ones, dropping some. The data contain some 140,000 clones, around 93% of them seen just once; the ten biggest clones take up more than 0.9%. The sample was CD4+ or CD8+ T cells sorted from blood, taken in a trial of the OX40 agonist ivuxolimab. The origin of the receptors is an adult with an advanced solid tumor such as melanoma, head and neck, liver or kidney cancer.

V and J are TRBV19 and TRBJ1-1; perhaps TRBD1 as D (6 bases). The CDR3 runs to 17 residues. The germline gives CDR1 LNHDA, CDR2 SQIVND (reference sequence). The germline V and J ends were trimmed by 3 bases and 0 bases, with 17 bases remaining between them. The CDR3 region has the DNA TGTGCCAGTAGTATCCCGCGGGACAAACGAATGAACACTGAAGCTTTCTTT. Residues: CASSIPRDKRMNTEAFF.

The count of this clone is one. V gene TRBV19 combines with J gene TRBJ2-1, with TRBD1 as a possible D gene (5 bases). Germline CDR1 LNHDA, CDR2 SQIVND (reference sequence). With 0 bases removed from V and 3 bases from J, the gap between germline ends came to 12 bases. CDR3 size: 16 residues. The DNA for the CDR3 is TGTGCCAGTAGTATAGATTCAAGGGGTTTCTACAATGAGCAGTTCTTC. Residues: CASSIDSRGFYNEQFF.

The chain uses TRBV29-1 and TRBJ1-5; D gene uncertain. The V end lost 1 base, the J end lost 9 bases, and 13 bases lay between the germline ends. Germline loops: CDR1 SQVTM, CDR2 ANQGSEA. The CDR3 sequence is 13 residues long. CDR3 residues: CSVEGTIGGPQHF. The CDR3 DNA reads TGCAGCGTTGAAGGAACAATCGGCGGGCCCCAGCATTTT.

The chain has TRBV6-5 and TRBJ1-1; the match to TRBD1 covers 10 bases. Germline V gene lookup returns CDR1 MNHEY and CDR2 SVGAGI. Trimming took 1 base from V and 1 from J; bases not matched to a gene: 0. This CDR3 is 15 amino acids long. The CDR3 sequence: CASSYWTGGNTEAFF. As DNA, the CDR3 is TGTGCCAGCAGTTACTGGACAGGGGGGAACACTGAAGCTTTCTTT.

This chain joins TRBV7-8 and TRBJ1-4; 8 nucleotides agree with TRBD1. The CDR3 is made up of 14 amino acids. V shed 4 bases and J 8 bases; nucleotides not matched to a gene: 6. Per the germline V gene, CDR1 is SGHVS and CDR2 is FQNEAQ. The CDR3 loop reads CASSSGQVGEKLFF. For the CDR3, the DNA is TGTGCCAGCAGCTCGGGACAGGTTGGAGAAAAACTGTTTTTT.

This clone was detected once. J is TRBJ2-7 and V is TRBV27; no firm D call. Germline CDR1 and CDR2: MNHEY and SMNVEV (reference sequence). V was cut by 5 bases and J by 0 bases, with 8 bases left in between. The CDR3 covers 13 residues. The DNA for the CDR3 is TGTGCCAGCAGTCGGGCGGACTCCTACGAGCAGTACTTC. The encoded protein is CASSRADSYEQYF.

This chain uses TRBV10-1 with TRBJ2-2, with 10 bases that match TRBD1. The J segment lost 0 bases and the V segment lost 6 bases, leaving 13 bases of the junction unmatched. The CDR3 is made up of 19 amino acids. CDR1 WNHNN and CDR2 SYGVQD come from the germline V gene (reference sequence). DNA for the CDR3: TGCGCCAGCAGACGGTCAAGGGACAGGGGTCTAGCGAACACCGGGGAGCTGTTTTTT. It translates to CASRRSRDRGLANTGELFF.

This sequence joins TRBV23-1 and TRBJ2-3; unclear D gene. TRBV23-1 is an ORF; its function is uncertain. V was shortened by 2 bases and J by 2 bases, with 8 bases between the two germline ends. CDR3 length: 14 residues. This CDR3 reads CASSQDLNTDTQYF. CDR3 sequence (DNA): TGCGCCAGCAGTCAAGACTTAAACACAGATACGCAGTATTTT.

The J gene is TRBJ2-2, the V gene TRBV5-4, with D perhaps TRBD1 (5 bases). CDR1 and CDR2 from the germline V gene are SGHNT and YYREEE (reference sequence). This CDR3 comprises 15 residues. V lost 4 bases to trimming and J lost 1 base, with 11 bases between them. CDR3: CASSPKTVNTGELFF. As DNA, the CDR3 is TGTGCCAGCAGCCCCAAGACAGTGAACACCGGGGAGCTGTTTTTT.

The V gene is TRBV6-6, the J gene TRBJ1-5; 8 bases are a match to TRBD1. CDR1 and CDR2 from the germline V gene are MNHNY and SVGAGI (reference sequence). The junction had 5 bases not matched to a gene; V was cut back by 4 bases and J by 3 bases. The CDR3 extends over 15 amino acids. For the CDR3, the DNA is TGTGCCAGCAGTTCCGGACAGGGCGACAATCAGCCCCAGCATTTT. It is translated as CASSSGQGDNQPQHF.

This chain connects TRBV11-3 to TRBJ2-1; maybe TRBD2 (6 bases). Germline loops: CDR1 SGHNT, CDR2 YENEEA. V was cut by 6 bases and J by 6 bases, with 18 bases left in between. The CDR3 is made up of 15 amino acids. This CDR3 is CASSLSMGAGNEQFF. For the CDR3, the DNA is TGTGCCAGCAGTCTCTCCATGGGAGCGGGCAATGAGCAGTTCTTC. Using reference TRBV11-3 and TRBJ2-1 for the parts outside the CDR3, the full variable domain is EAGVVQSPRYKIIEKKQPVAFWCNPISGHNTLYWYLQNLGQGPELLIRYENEEAVDDSQLPKDRFSAERLKGVDSTLKIQPAELGDSAVYLCASSLSMGAGNEQFFGPGTRLTVL.

The chain links TRBV5-1 to TRBJ1-5; unclear D gene. The CDR3 sequence is 16 residues long. Germline V CDR1 and CDR2: SGHRS, YFSETQ. Trimming shortened V by 0 bases and J by 0 bases, and 10 bases separated the two germline ends. The CDR3 coding sequence is TGCGCCAGCAGCTTGGATCCAGGCAATAGCAATCAGCCCCAGCATTTT. Translated: CASSLDPGNSNQPQHF.

The chain recombines TRBV6-1 with TRBJ1-6; possibly TRBD1 for D (5 bases). Trimming pared 2 bases from V and 6 bases from J, leaving 14 bases between. This CDR3 spans 16 amino acids. Germline V lookup: CDR1 MNHNS, CDR2 SASEGT. The CDR3 sequence: CASSENPTEVNSPLHF. In nucleotides, the CDR3 is TGTGCCAGCAGTGAAAATCCGACAGAGGTTAATTCACCCCTCCACTTT.

The CDR3 region has the DNA TGCAGTGCTAGCAGAAGCTACGAGCAGTACTTC. It translates to CSASRSYEQYF. The genes are TRBV20-1 and TRBJ2-5; D call uncertain. The DNA end is more similar to TRBJ2-7, so the J call may be wrong. Germline CDR1 is DFQATT and CDR2 is SNEGSKA (reference sequence). The CDR3 totals 11 residues.

The CDR3 reads CASSWGQRGSTDTQYF. CDR3 nucleotides: TGTGCCAGCAGCTGGGGGCAGCGGGGGAGCACAGATACGCAGTATTTT. The chain carries TRBV7-2 and TRBJ2-3, with 8 bases aligning to TRBD2. The ends lost 4 bases at V and 0 bases at J; junction bases unmatched: 6. This CDR3 is built from 16 residues. Germline CDR1 is SGHTA and CDR2 is FQGNSA.

The chain carries TRBV4-3 and TRBJ2-2; tentative D call: TRBD1 (5 bases). This CDR3 comprises 14 residues. Trimming took off 3 bases at V and 5 bases at J, with 10 bases between the two ends. Germline lookup yields CDR1 LGHNA and CDR2 YSLEER. In nucleotides, the CDR3 is TGCGCCAGCAGCCATGCCCAGGGTACCGGGGAGCTGTTTTTT. Amino acids: CASSHAQGTGELFF.

The table lists this clone with a count of one. The chain joins TRBV7-9 to TRBJ1-4; D is possibly TRBD1 (5 bases). Germline assignment: CDR1 SEHNR and CDR2 FQNEAQ (reference sequence). The CDR3 contains 15 residues. V lost 4 bases and J lost 4, with 13 bases in between. The CDR3, as DNA: TGTGCCAGCAGCTCGATACAGGTCGTTAATGAAAAACTGTTTTTT. Translated, it gives CASSSIQVVNEKLFF.

The chain recombines TRBV7-2 with TRBJ2-7; 9 nucleotides match TRBD1. The CDR3 is made up of 14 amino acids. V dropped 4 bases and J dropped 5; count of bases not matched to a gene: 6. The V gene's germline CDR1 is SGHTA and CDR2 FQGNSA. The CDR3 reads CASSSRDRANEQYF. In DNA form, the CDR3 reads TGTGCCAGCAGCTCCCGGGACAGGGCGAACGAGCAGTACTTC.

The gene calls are TRBV6-5 and TRBJ2-7; TRBD1 or TRBD2 may be the D gene (5 bases each). CDR1 is MNHEY and CDR2 is SVGAGI in the germline V gene. This CDR3 is 14 amino acids long. V gave up 6 bases and J gave up 6 bases, with 18 bases separating them. The CDR3 loop is CASRAGTDRLEQYF. The CDR3 bases are TGTGCCAGCAGGGCCGGGACGGATCGGCTCGAGCAGTACTTC.

The V call is TRBV18, the J call TRBJ2-7, with 9 bases aligning to TRBD1. V shed 3 bases, J shed 2 bases, and the junction held 5 bases outside the gene matches. Germline lookup yields CDR1 KGHSH and CDR2 LQKENI. This CDR3 has 15 residues. CDR3 region: CASSPGTGNPYEQYF. The CDR3 DNA reads TGTGCCAGCTCACCCGGGACAGGGAATCCCTACGAGCAGTACTTC.

J is TRBJ2-7 and V is TRBV6-5; TRBD1 matches at 10 bases. The CDR3 is 15 amino acids. With 0 bases clipped from V and 6 bases from J, the junction kept 5 bases outside the gene matches. CDR1 is MNHEY and CDR2 is SVGAGI in the germline V gene. The DNA for the CDR3 is TGTGCCAGCAGTTACTCCCGGGACAGGGGAGTCGAGCAGTACTTC. Encoded protein: CASSYSRDRGVEQYF.

This chain uses TRBV10-2 with TRBJ2-3, with 9 bases identical to TRBD2. This CDR3 region has 20 residues. Germline CDR1 WSHSY, CDR2 SAAADI. J gave up 5 bases and V 0 bases, and 18 bases lay outside the gene matches. The chain's CDR3 is CASSESTLSGRGLAIDTQYF. CDR3 in DNA: TGCGCCAGCAGTGAGTCGACTCTGTCCGGTAGGGGACTAGCAATAGATACGCAGTATTTT.

The chain recombines TRBV9 with TRBJ1-5, with TRBD1 matching 8 bases. This CDR3 is built from 15 residues. After removal of 1 base from V and 1 base from J, the junction contained 1 base not matched to a gene. Germline CDR1 reads SGDLS; CDR2 reads YYNGEE. The CDR3 sequence: CASSVQGASNQPQHF. The DNA for the CDR3 is TGTGCCAGCAGCGTACAGGGGGCGAGCAATCAGCCCCAGCATTTT.

V is TRBV4-1 and J is TRBJ1-2, with D perhaps TRBD1 (6 bases). V lost 1 base and J lost 2, with 14 bases in between. From germline, CDR1 is MGHRA and CDR2 YSYEKL. The CDR3 contains 16 residues. In DNA, the CDR3 is TGCGCCAGCAGCCAAGGTGGGGGGGCCCTAAACTATGGCTACACCTTC. Its translation is CASSQGGGALNYGYTF.

This chain links TRBV7-2 with TRBJ2-5; D might be TRBD1 or TRBD2, each matching 5 bases. The DNA matches TRBJ2-7 better at its end, which makes the J call doubtful. The CDR3 contains 16 residues. The germline gives CDR1 SGHTA, CDR2 FQGNSA. This chain's CDR3 is CASSPSRGGPSYEQYF. CDR3 nucleotide sequence: TGTGCCAGCAGCCCTAGTCGGGGCGGTCCCTCCTACGAGCAGTACTTC.

This sequence joins TRBV5-1 and TRBJ2-7, with TRBD1 identical over 8 bases. The CDR3 is made up of 15 amino acids. CDR1 and CDR2 (germline): SGHRS, YFSETQ. V lost 4 bases, J lost 2 bases, and 8 bases stayed unmatched. As DNA, the CDR3 is TGCGCCAGCAGCCCCAGACAGGGGAGCCCCTACGAGCAGTACTTC. This sequence encodes CASSPRQGSPYEQYF.